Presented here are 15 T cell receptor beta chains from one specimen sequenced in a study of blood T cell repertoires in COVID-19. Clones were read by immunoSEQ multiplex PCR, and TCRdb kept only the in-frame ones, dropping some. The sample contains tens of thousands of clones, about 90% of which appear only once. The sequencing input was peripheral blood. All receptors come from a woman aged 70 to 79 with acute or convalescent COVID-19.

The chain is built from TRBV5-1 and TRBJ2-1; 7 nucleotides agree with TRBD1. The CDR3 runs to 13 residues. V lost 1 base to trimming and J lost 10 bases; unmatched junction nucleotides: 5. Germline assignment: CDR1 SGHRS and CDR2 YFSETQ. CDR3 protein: CASSLPPGQEQFF. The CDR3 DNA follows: TGCGCCAGCAGCTTGCCCCCGGGACAGGAGCAGTTCTTC. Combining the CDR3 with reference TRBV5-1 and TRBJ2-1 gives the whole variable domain KAGVTQTPRYLIKTRGQQVTLSCSPISGHRSVSWYQQTPGQGLQFLFEYFSETQRNKGNFPGRFSGRQFSNSRSEMNVSTLELGDSALYLCASSLPPGQEQFFGPGTRLTVL.

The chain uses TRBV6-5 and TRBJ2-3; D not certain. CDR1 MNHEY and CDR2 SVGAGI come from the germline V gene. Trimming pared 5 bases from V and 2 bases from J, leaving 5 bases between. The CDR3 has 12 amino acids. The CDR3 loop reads CASSTTTDTQYF. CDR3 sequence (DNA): TGTGCCAGCAGTACAACCACAGATACGCAGTATTTT.

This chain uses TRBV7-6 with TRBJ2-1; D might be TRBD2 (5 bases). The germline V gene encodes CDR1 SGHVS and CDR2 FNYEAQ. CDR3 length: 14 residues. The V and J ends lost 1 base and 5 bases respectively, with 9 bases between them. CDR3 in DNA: TGTGCCAGCAGCTTAGACGCGGGTAACAATGAGCAGTTCTTC. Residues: CASSLDAGNNEQFF.

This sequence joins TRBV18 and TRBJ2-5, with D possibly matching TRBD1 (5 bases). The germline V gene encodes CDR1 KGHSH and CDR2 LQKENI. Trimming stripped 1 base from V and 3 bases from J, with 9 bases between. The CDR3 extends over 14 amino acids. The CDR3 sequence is CASSPQQAEETQYF. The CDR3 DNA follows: TGTGCCAGCTCACCACAACAGGCCGAAGAGACCCAGTACTTC.

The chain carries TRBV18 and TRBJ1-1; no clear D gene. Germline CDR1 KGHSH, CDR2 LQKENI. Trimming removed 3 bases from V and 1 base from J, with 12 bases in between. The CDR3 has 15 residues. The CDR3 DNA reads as TGTGCCAGCTCACCCGATGGCAGGCCGAACACTGAAGCTTTCTTT. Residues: CASSPDGRPNTEAFF. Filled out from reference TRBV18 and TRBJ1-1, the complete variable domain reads NAGVMQNPRHLVRRRGQEARLRCSPMKGHSHVYWYRQLPEEGLKFMVYLQKENIIDESGMPKERFSAEFPKEGPSILRIQQVVRGDSAAYFCASSPDGRPNTEAFFGQGTRLTVV.

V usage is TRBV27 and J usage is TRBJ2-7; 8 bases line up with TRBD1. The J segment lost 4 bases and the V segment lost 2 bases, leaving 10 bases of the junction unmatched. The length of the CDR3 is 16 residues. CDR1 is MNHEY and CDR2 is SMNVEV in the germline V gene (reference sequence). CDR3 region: CASSLVRGQGVYEQYF. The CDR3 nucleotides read TGTGCCAGCAGTTTAGTCAGGGGGCAGGGGGTATACGAGCAGTACTTC.

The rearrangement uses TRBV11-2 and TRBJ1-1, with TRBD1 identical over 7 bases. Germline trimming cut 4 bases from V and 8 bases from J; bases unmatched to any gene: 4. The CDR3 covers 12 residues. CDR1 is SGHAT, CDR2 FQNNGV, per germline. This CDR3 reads CASSSPTGEAFF. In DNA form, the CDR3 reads TGTGCCAGCAGCTCGCCGACAGGGGAAGCTTTCTTT. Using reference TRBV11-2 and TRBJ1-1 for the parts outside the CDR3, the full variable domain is EAGVAQSPRYKIIEKRQSVAFWCNPISGHATLYWYQQILGQGPKLLIQFQNNGVVDDSQLPKDRFSAERLKGVDSTLKIQPAKLEDSAVYLCASSSPTGEAFFGQGTRLTVV.

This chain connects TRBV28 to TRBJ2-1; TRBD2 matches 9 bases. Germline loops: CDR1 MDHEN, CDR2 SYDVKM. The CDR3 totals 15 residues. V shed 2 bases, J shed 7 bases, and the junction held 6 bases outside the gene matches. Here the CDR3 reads CASSLVAGVVNEQFF. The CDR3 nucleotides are TGTGCCAGCAGTTTAGTAGCGGGAGTTGTTAATGAGCAGTTCTTC.

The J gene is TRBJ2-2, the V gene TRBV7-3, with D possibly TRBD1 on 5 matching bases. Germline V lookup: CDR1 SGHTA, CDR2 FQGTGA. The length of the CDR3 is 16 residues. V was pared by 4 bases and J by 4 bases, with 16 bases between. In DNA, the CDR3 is TGTGCCAGCAGCTCCAGGGCCCAGCAGAGCACCGGGGAGCTGTTTTTT. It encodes CASSSRAQQSTGELFF.

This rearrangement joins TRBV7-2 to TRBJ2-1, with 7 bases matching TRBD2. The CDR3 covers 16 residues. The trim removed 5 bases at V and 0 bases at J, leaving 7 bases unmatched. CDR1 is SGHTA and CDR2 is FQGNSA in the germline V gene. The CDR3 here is CASSRTLAASYNEQFF. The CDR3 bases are TGTGCCAGCAGCCGGACCCTAGCGGCCTCCTACAATGAGCAGTTCTTC.

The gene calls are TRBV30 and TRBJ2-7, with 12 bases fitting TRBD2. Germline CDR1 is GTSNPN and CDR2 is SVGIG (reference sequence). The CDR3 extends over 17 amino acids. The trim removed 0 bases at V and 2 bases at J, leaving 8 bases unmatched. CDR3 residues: CAWSVRTSGKITYEQYF. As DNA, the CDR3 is TGTGCCTGGAGTGTCCGGACTAGCGGGAAGATTACCTACGAGCAGTACTTC. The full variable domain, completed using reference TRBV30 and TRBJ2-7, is SQTIHQWPATLVQPVGSPLSLECTVEGTSNPNLYWYRQAAGRGLQLLFYSVGIGQISSEVPQNLSASRPQDRQFILSSKKLLLSDSGFYLCAWSVRTSGKITYEQYFGPGTRLTVT.

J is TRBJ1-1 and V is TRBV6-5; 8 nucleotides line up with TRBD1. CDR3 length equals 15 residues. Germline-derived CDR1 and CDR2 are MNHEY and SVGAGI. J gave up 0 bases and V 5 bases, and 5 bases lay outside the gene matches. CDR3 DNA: TGTGCCAGCAGTCCCCGGACAGGGCTGAACACTGAAGCTTTCTTT. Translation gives CASSPRTGLNTEAFF.

The CDR3 coding sequence is TGTGCCAGCAGTTACGACAGGGACTCTGGAAACACCATATATTTT. This gives the protein CASSYDRDSGNTIYF. The chain employs TRBV6-5 and TRBJ1-3; 7 nucleotides agree with TRBD1. Germline CDR1 MNHEY, CDR2 SVGAGI. Trimming took 2 bases from V and 0 from J; bases not matched to a gene: 1. The CDR3 loop spans 15 amino acids.

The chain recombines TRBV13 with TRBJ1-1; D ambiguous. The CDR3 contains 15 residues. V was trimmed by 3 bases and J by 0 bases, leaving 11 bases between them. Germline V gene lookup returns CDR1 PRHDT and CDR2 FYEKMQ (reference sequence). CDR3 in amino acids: CASSFAQPMNTEAFF. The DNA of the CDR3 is TGTGCCAGCAGCTTCGCACAGCCCATGAACACTGAAGCTTTCTTT.

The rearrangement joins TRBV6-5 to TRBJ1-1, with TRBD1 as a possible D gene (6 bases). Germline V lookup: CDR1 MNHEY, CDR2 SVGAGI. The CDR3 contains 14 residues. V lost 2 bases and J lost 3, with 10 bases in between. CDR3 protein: CASSYPGVDTEAFF. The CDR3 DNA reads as TGTGCCAGCAGTTACCCAGGGGTAGACACTGAAGCTTTCTTT.